Given below is one TCR beta chain in context. The antigen remains undetermined. This entry comes from a study of T-cell reconstitution after alpha-beta-depleted transplantation in children. Overall study results and limits: T-cell numbers and diversity, one year after transplant, stemmed largely from T cells that were newly produced.

The CDR3 contains 13 residues. The V gene's germline CDR1 is SEHNR and CDR2 FQNEAQ (reference sequence). V was shortened by 5 bases and J by 2 bases, with 10 bases between the two germline ends. TCRbeta library construction was performed incorporating unique molecular identifiers. TCRdb reprocessed the PCR reads with MiXCR, giving one entry per CDR3 protein. The table lists about 980,000 distinct CDR3 sequences, about 29% of them singletons, with under 30% in the top ten. The V call is TRBV7-9, the J call TRBJ2-7; D perhaps matches TRBD1 (6 bases). The starting material was PBMCs, mostly from graft donor cells, obtained 360 days after TCRalphabeta/CD19-depleted stem cell transplant. This receptor was identified in a boy in the first two years of life who had a stem cell transplant for SCID, so the T cells may come from the graft donor. The CDR3 protein is CASSHTGTYEQYF. The CDR3 DNA sequence: TGTGCCAGCAGCCACACAGGGACCTACGAGCAGTACTTC.